Below are 13 T cell receptor beta chains sequenced from a single sample in a study of blood T cell repertoires in COVID-19. The protocol was immunoSEQ multiplex PCR, while the TCRdb copy is restricted to in-frame clones and leaves out a portion. In the table there are roughly 240,000 clones, 70% to 90% of which are singletons. The specimen was peripheral blood. These receptors came from a man younger than 30 with active or convalescent COVID-19.

The rearrangement links TRBV6-2 or TRBV6-3 to TRBJ1-3; no clear D. The germline gives CDR1 MNHEY, CDR2 SVGEGT. There are 17 residues in the CDR3. The germline V and J ends were trimmed by 5 bases and 4 bases, with 21 bases remaining between them. CDR3 amino acids: CASSASGTTEPGNTIYF. CDR3 DNA: TGTGCCAGCAGTGCGTCGGGAACGACTGAACCCGGAAACACCATATATTTT.

J is TRBJ1-4 and V is TRBV4-2; D ambiguous. Trimming took off 2 bases at V and 8 bases at J, with 18 bases between the two ends. Germline CDR1 is LGHNA and CDR2 is YNFKEQ. The CDR3 loop spans 16 amino acids. The DNA for the CDR3 is TGTGCCAGCAGCCAAACCTCCGGGTCCAACGGGGAAAAACTGTTTTTT. It specifies CASSQTSGSNGEKLFF.

This chain joins TRBV4-2 and TRBJ1-2; D gene uncertain. The CDR3 spans 13 residues. Trimming left V 3 bases short and J 0 bases short, with 5 bases between. The germline CDR1 and CDR2 sequences are LGHNA and YNFKEQ. CDR3 in DNA: TGTGCCAGCAGCCATATGTCTAACTATGGCTACACCTTC. Protein sequence: CASSHMSNYGYTF.

The rearrangement links TRBV15 to TRBJ1-2; no firm D call. V was clipped by 3 bases and J by 0 bases, with 17 bases between them. CDR3 length equals 17 residues. CDR1 and CDR2 (germline): LNHNV, YYDKDF (reference sequence). The CDR3 protein is CATSRTTREVANYGYTF. Here the CDR3 DNA reads TGTGCCACCAGCAGGACCACTAGGGAAGTGGCTAACTATGGCTACACCTTC.

A few counts support this clone. Other DNA sequences of this sample code for an identical CDR3. This chain connects TRBV5-1 to TRBJ2-3; D uncertain. The CDR3 runs to 14 residues. Trimming left V 0 bases short and J 2 bases short, with 7 bases between. Germline CDR1 reads SGHRS; CDR2 reads YFSETQ. CDR3 in amino acids: CASSLDGFTDTQYF. The CDR3 nucleotides are TGCGCCAGCAGCTTGGACGGTTTCACAGATACGCAGTATTTT.

J is TRBJ2-4 and V is TRBV4-3; unclear D gene. The V end was cut by 4 bases, the J end by 5 bases, with 9 bases between. This CDR3 contains 13 residues. Germline V gives CDR1 LGHNA, CDR2 YSLEER. The CDR3: CASSLSTQNIQYF. The CDR3 nucleotides are TGCGCCAGCAGCCTTAGCACCCAAAACATTCAGTACTTC.

This clone was seen once. The chain links TRBV9 to TRBJ2-1, with 8 bases aligning to TRBD2. CDR1 and CDR2 (germline): SGDLS, YYNGEE. This CDR3 region has 15 residues. With V trimmed by 4 bases and J by 4 bases, 7 bases remained unmatched. The CDR3 reads CASSPRREGYNEQFF. As DNA, the CDR3 is TGTGCCAGCAGCCCCCGCCGGGAGGGATACAATGAGCAGTTCTTC.

The gene calls are TRBV6-6 and TRBJ2-2; a weak D match, TRBD1 (5 bases). CDR3 length: 15 residues. The germline CDR1 and CDR2 sequences are MNHNY and SVGAGI (reference sequence). Trimming took 3 bases from V and 5 from J, leaving 13 bases between them. This CDR3 reads CASSYRAGKTGELFF. The CDR3 DNA follows: TGTGCCAGCAGTTATCGTGCAGGGAAGACCGGGGAGCTGTTTTTT.

V usage is TRBV28 and J usage is TRBJ2-7, with D possibly being TRBD2 (5 bases). Germline CDR1 and CDR2: MDHEN and SYDVKM. V gave up 2 bases and J gave up 4 bases, with 12 bases separating them. The CDR3 sequence is 14 residues long. The CDR3 DNA sequence: TGTGCCAGCAGTTTAAGGGCTAGCAAGTACGAGCAGTACTTC. Its translation is CASSLRASKYEQYF.

The chain employs TRBV4-3 and TRBJ1-2, with 7 positions matching TRBD1. Germline loops: CDR1 LGHNA, CDR2 YSLEER. The trim removed 0 bases at V and 4 bases at J, leaving 8 bases unmatched. The CDR3 contains 16 residues. CDR3 bases: TGCGCCAGCAGCCAAGATCCCCAGGGGGTCGGCTATGGCTACACCTTC. Protein product: CASSQDPQGVGYGYTF.

The chain has TRBV28 and TRBJ1-1; TRBD1 matches 9 bases. V was clipped by 8 bases and J by 6 bases; unmatched bases: 7. In germline, CDR1 is MDHEN, CDR2 SYDVKM. This CDR3 is built from 13 residues. CDR3 DNA sequence: TGTGCCAGCGACCGGACAGGGGATGCTGAAGCTTTCTTT. Translated, it gives CASDRTGDAEAFF.

The chain carries TRBV10-3 and TRBJ2-1, with D hard to call. Germline CDR1 reads ENHRY; CDR2 reads SYGVKD. The CDR3 extends over 12 amino acids. Deletions cut 2 bases from V and 6 bases from J, with 5 bases between. CDR3 amino acids: CAISEKSNEQFF. CDR3 coding DNA: TGTGCCATCAGTGAGAAGAGCAATGAGCAGTTCTTC.

The rearrangement joins TRBV7-2 to TRBJ2-3; 8 bases line up with TRBD2. The J segment lost 5 bases and the V segment lost 3 bases, leaving 10 bases of the junction unmatched. Germline V gene lookup returns CDR1 SGHTA and CDR2 FQGNSA. The CDR3 is made up of 16 amino acids. CDR3 bases: TGTGCCAGCAGCTTCACTAGCGGTAGTGGGATAGATACGCAGTATTTT. Amino acids: CASSFTSGSGIDTQYF.